The 13 T cell receptor beta chains below all came from one sample that was sequenced in a study of breast tumors, draining lymph nodes, adjacent tissues. Breast cancer patients provided tissue from their axillary draining lymph nodes. TCRdb analysed the multiplex PCR reads with MiXCR anew, one entry per CDR3 protein. The sample has 85,000 to 130,000 distinct CDR3 sequences, 20% to 25% seen once; the top ten hold less than 1.5%. The sequencing input was axillary lymph node tissue. Source of these receptors: a female donor with breast cancer. Some clones in this sample may be carry-over from other donors' samples.

This clonotype occurred many times. The J gene is TRBJ2-7, the V gene TRBV5-1; D tentatively reads TRBD1 or TRBD2 (5 bases each). Between the trimmed V and J ends, which lost 5 bases and 5 bases, there was a span of 11 bases. This CDR3 contains 12 residues. Germline CDR1 and CDR2: SGHRS and YFSETQ. The CDR3 loop reads CASRRDPHEQYF. CDR3 coding DNA: TGCGCCAGCAGACGGGACCCCCACGAGCAGTACTTC. The full variable domain, completed using reference TRBV5-1 and TRBJ2-7, is KAGVTQTPRYLIKTRGQQVTLSCSPISGHRSVSWYQQTPGQGLQFLFEYFSETQRNKGNFPGRFSGRQFSNSRSEMNVSTLELGDSALYLCASRRDPHEQYFGPGTRLTVT.

The genes are TRBV5-1 and TRBJ1-1; TRBD1 aligns across 9 bases. Trimming at V came to 2 bases and at J to 5 bases, leaving 4 bases not matched to a gene. Germline assignment: CDR1 SGHRS and CDR2 YFSETQ. The CDR3 runs 14 residues. CDR3 sequence: CASSFDRGDTEAFF. DNA of the CDR3: TGCGCCAGCAGCTTTGACAGGGGGGATACTGAAGCTTTCTTT. Full variable domain (remainder filled in from reference TRBV5-1 and TRBJ1-1): KAGVTQTPRYLIKTRGQQVTLSCSPISGHRSVSWYQQTPGQGLQFLFEYFSETQRNKGNFPGRFSGRQFSNSRSEMNVSTLELGDSALYLCASSFDRGDTEAFFGQGTRLTVV.

This clonotype was seen many times. The rearrangement links TRBV5-1 to TRBJ1-6; 12 bases are shared with TRBD1. The CDR3 runs 14 residues. The germline gives CDR1 SGHRS, CDR2 YFSETQ. V was clipped by 6 bases and J by 12 bases; unmatched bases: 7. The CDR3 here is CASNPGQGAGPLHF. CDR3 in DNA: TGCGCCAGCAACCCGGGACAGGGGGCCGGACCCCTCCACTTT.

The J gene is TRBJ2-1, the V gene TRBV28; the D gene could be TRBD1 or TRBD2 (5 bases each). There are 15 residues in the CDR3. Per the germline V gene, CDR1 is MDHEN and CDR2 is SYDVKM. Trimming removed 10 bases at V and 5 bases at J, with 21 bases between. CDR3 in DNA: TGTGCCACTCATGTGTGGGGCCCGCGGGACAATGAGCAGTTCTTC. Translated: CATHVWGPRDNEQFF.

This clonotype was seen at least ten times. This chain uses TRBV6-5 with TRBJ1-3; no definite D call. Between the trimmed V and J ends, which lost 6 bases and 2 bases, there was a span of 5 bases. The CDR3 runs to 12 residues. Germline V gene sequence: CDR1 MNHEY, CDR2 SVGAGI. In DNA, the CDR3 is TGTGCCAGCAGGGACCCTGGAAACACCATATATTTT. Its protein is CASRDPGNTIYF.

This clonotype was counted ten times or more. V and J are TRBV5-6 and TRBJ1-2, with D possibly TRBD1 on 6 matching bases. Germline CDR1 is SGHDT and CDR2 is YYEEEE. V was shortened by 4 bases and J by 0 bases, with 16 bases between the two germline ends. This CDR3 is built from 16 residues. The CDR3 loop reads CASSRQVPFANYGYTF. The DNA of the CDR3 is TGTGCCAGCAGCCGACAGGTCCCATTTGCTAACTATGGCTACACCTTC.

This clonotype was found many times. V and J are TRBV5-1 and TRBJ2-3; D gene ambiguous. The CDR3 sequence is 17 residues long. V shed 0 bases and J shed 2 bases, with 16 bases lying between them. The germline CDR1 and CDR2 sequences are SGHRS and YFSETQ. CDR3 nucleotides: TGCGCCAGCAGCTTGGCCGCGGCGGTAGCTAACACAGATACGCAGTATTTT. It specifies CASSLAAAVANTDTQYF.

This clonotype has a count of ten or more. For the CDR3, the DNA is TGTGCCATCAGAAACACTAGCGGGAGGGCCACAGATACGCAGTATTTT. Translated, it gives CAIRNTSGRATDTQYF. The V and J genes are TRBV10-3 and TRBJ2-3, with 13 nucleotides matching TRBD2. The J segment lost 2 bases and the V segment lost 6 bases, leaving 5 bases of the junction unmatched. Germline V gives CDR1 ENHRY, CDR2 SYGVKD. The CDR3 runs to 16 residues.

This clonotype has ten or more counts. The rearrangement uses TRBV9 and TRBJ2-2; D unresolved. Looked up from germline, CDR1 is SGDLS and CDR2 is YYNGEE. CDR3 length equals 12 residues. V lost 0 bases to trimming and J lost 7 bases, with 4 bases between them. This CDR3 is CASSVGGGELFF. The CDR3 nucleotides are TGTGCCAGCAGCGTAGGGGGCGGGGAGCTGTTTTTT.

This clonotype has ten or more counts. V usage is TRBV6-2 or TRBV6-3 and J usage is TRBJ1-3; D gene uncertain. The CDR3 has 17 residues. The V gene's germline CDR1 is MNHEY and CDR2 SVGEGT. The germline V and J ends were trimmed by 6 bases and 7 bases, with 25 bases remaining between them. CDR3 sequence (DNA): TGTGCCAGCAGGTCCGTGACGACCCAATATGCCCGGAACACCATATATTTT. This encodes CASRSVTTQYARNTIYF.

At least ten counts were recorded for this clonotype. The chain links TRBV20-1 to TRBJ2-7; perhaps TRBD2 as D (5 bases). V dropped 1 base and J dropped 6 bases, with 16 bases sitting between them. The CDR3 has 14 amino acids. Germline V CDR1 and CDR2: DFQATT, SNEGSKA (reference sequence). CDR3 bases: TGCAGTGCTAGAGCGGAAGTTAGGGCGGGCGAGCAGTACTTC. Its protein is CSARAEVRAGEQYF.

At least ten counts were recorded for this clonotype. This chain uses TRBV4-1 with TRBJ2-3, with 8 bases aligning to TRBD2. CDR1 and CDR2 (germline): MGHRA, YSYEKL. The CDR3 is 17 amino acids. With 5 bases clipped from V and 1 base from J, the junction kept 11 bases outside the gene matches. The chain's CDR3 is CASSLSRGGRGTDTQYF. Written as DNA, the CDR3 is TGCGCCAGCAGCTTAAGCCGGGGGGGCCGCGGCACAGATACGCAGTATTTT.

The table lists this clonotype with many counts. The chain recombines TRBV9 with TRBJ2-1; D call uncertain. Germline assignment: CDR1 SGDLS and CDR2 YYNGEE. The CDR3 covers 13 residues. Deletions cut 3 bases from V and 10 bases from J, with 14 bases between. The CDR3 coding sequence is TGTGCCAGCAGCGCCTACTGGGTGGGCGAGCAGTTCTTC. It translates to CASSAYWVGEQFF.